One and the same sample provided the 24 T cell receptor beta chains below, sequenced in a study of blood T cell repertoires in COVID-19. Profiling relied on immunoSEQ multiplex PCR, and the TCRdb table lists in-frame clones only, not all of them. The sample carries 220,000 or so clones, roughly 80% recorded once. Sequencing was done on a sample of peripheral blood. The receptors stem from a woman older than 75 with COVID-19, enrolled during active disease.

Worth noting for this clone: Other DNA sequences in this sample translate to the same CDR3. This chain uses TRBV2 with TRBJ2-7; D is perhaps TRBD2 (5 bases). There are 13 residues in the CDR3. Germline lookup yields CDR1 SNHLY and CDR2 FYNNEI. CDR3 residues: CASEGPKAYEQYF. DNA of the CDR3: TGTGCTAGTGAGGGCCCCAAGGCCTACGAGCAGTACTTC.

This sequence joins TRBV7-9 and TRBJ2-1, with 11 bases lining up with TRBD2. Per germline, CDR1 SEHNR and CDR2 FQNEAQ (reference sequence). Losses at the gene ends were 4 bases for V and 10 bases for J; bases not matched to a gene: 12. There are 16 residues in the CDR3. The CDR3 here is CASSSPSGGSIYEQFF. The CDR3 nucleotides read TGTGCCAGCAGCTCCCCTAGCGGGGGGTCAATCTACGAGCAGTTCTTC.

The chain joins TRBV6-1 to TRBJ1-2, with a possible D match to TRBD1 (5 bases). The length of the CDR3 is 16 residues. V dropped 4 bases and J dropped 0 bases, with 15 bases sitting between them. The germline V gene encodes CDR1 MNHNS and CDR2 SASEGT. CDR3 residues: CASSVSGAGANYGYTF. Here the CDR3 DNA reads TGTGCCAGCAGTGTATCCGGGGCGGGGGCTAACTATGGCTACACCTTC.

CDR3 loop: CARRTSGSYEQYF. In DNA, the CDR3 is TGTGCCCGAAGGACTAGCGGGAGTTACGAGCAGTACTTC. The J gene is TRBJ2-7, the V gene TRBV30, with TRBD2 identical over 13 bases. Germline lookup yields CDR1 GTSNPN and CDR2 SVGIG (reference sequence). The V and J ends lost 8 bases and 4 bases, in that order; junction bases with no gene match: 5. The CDR3 spans 13 residues.

The chain uses TRBV5-1 and TRBJ1-1; possible D gene TRBD1, 5 bases. The CDR3 has 15 amino acids. The V end lost 4 bases, the J end lost 5 bases, and 18 bases lay between the germline ends. Germline V lookup: CDR1 SGHRS, CDR2 YFSETQ. This chain's CDR3 is CASSGSGEGWTEAFF. CDR3 nucleotide sequence: TGCGCCAGCAGCGGGTCGGGGGAAGGGTGGACTGAAGCTTTCTTT.

This clone has a handful of counts. The V call is TRBV25-1, the J call TRBJ1-2; 7 nucleotides line up with TRBD1. Trimming at V came to 1 base and at J to 3 bases, leaving 2 bases not matched to a gene. This CDR3 is built from 14 residues. Per the germline V gene, CDR1 is MGHDK and CDR2 is SYGVNS. CDR3 sequence: CASSESRGYYGYTF. The CDR3 DNA reads TGTGCCAGCAGTGAATCCAGGGGGTACTATGGCTACACCTTC.

V usage is TRBV29-1 and J usage is TRBJ1-1; D is unclear. V shed 6 bases and J shed 5 bases, with 19 bases lying between them. There are 14 residues in the CDR3. CDR1 SQVTM and CDR2 ANQGSEA come from the germline V gene. CDR3 loop: CSVQLKIAETEAFF. The DNA for the CDR3 is TGCAGCGTCCAACTAAAAATCGCGGAGACTGAAGCTTTCTTT.

This clone turned up a few times. The same CDR3 arises from other DNA sequences in this sample as well. This chain joins TRBV18 and TRBJ2-7; possible D gene TRBD2, 5 bases. The V gene lost 3 bases and the J gene lost 2 bases, with 8 bases spanning the gap. The CDR3 is made up of 13 amino acids. Germline CDR1 reads KGHSH; CDR2 reads LQKENI. DNA of the CDR3: TGTGCCAGCTCACCCCCGGGGACCTACGAGCAGTACTTC. This sequence encodes CASSPPGTYEQYF. The full variable domain, rest sourced from reference TRBV18 and TRBJ2-7, is NAGVMQNPRHLVRRRGQEARLRCSPMKGHSHVYWYRQLPEEGLKFMVYLQKENIIDESGMPKERFSAEFPKEGPSILRIQQVVRGDSAAYFCASSPPGTYEQYFGPGTRLTVT.

The chain employs TRBV5-1 and TRBJ2-3, with D perhaps TRBD1 (5 bases). The CDR3 covers 15 residues. The germline CDR1 and CDR2 sequences are SGHRS and YFSETQ. V was pared by 2 bases and J by 3 bases, with 13 bases between. The CDR3: CASSFRLGRTDTQYF. The DNA for the CDR3 is TGCGCCAGCAGCTTCCGTCTGGGGCGGACAGATACGCAGTATTTT. Based on the CDR3 plus reference TRBV5-1 and TRBJ2-3, the full variable domain is KAGVTQTPRYLIKTRGQQVTLSCSPISGHRSVSWYQQTPGQGLQFLFEYFSETQRNKGNFPGRFSGRQFSNSRSEMNVSTLELGDSALYLCASSFRLGRTDTQYFGPGTRLTVL.

This clone was observed a handful of times. The sample holds other DNA sequences that translate to the same CDR3. This chain joins TRBV3-1 (or the pseudogene TRBV3-2) and TRBJ1-5, with D hard to call. CDR3 length equals 13 residues. Germline V lookup: CDR1 LGHDT, CDR2 YNNKEL (reference sequence). The V and J ends lost 3 bases and 6 bases respectively, with 9 bases between them. In DNA form, the CDR3 reads TGTGCCAGCAGCCACGGAGGGAGTCAGCCCCAGCATTTT. Amino acids: CASSHGGSQPQHF.

The chain combines TRBV11-1 with TRBJ2-2; D is uncertain. V was pared by 3 bases and J by 4 bases, with 12 bases between. Per germline, CDR1 SGHAT and CDR2 FQDESV (reference sequence). This CDR3 is built from 15 residues. In DNA form, the CDR3 reads TGTGCCAGCAGCTTCGGTGTAATACGCACCGGGGAGCTGTTTTTT. This translates into CASSFGVIRTGELFF.

The chain carries TRBV11-2 and TRBJ2-7; 7 nucleotides align to TRBD1. Germline CDR1 reads SGHAT; CDR2 reads FQNNGV. J lost 4 bases, V lost 4 bases, and 7 bases had no gene match. The CDR3 is 14 amino acids. The DNA for the CDR3 is TGTGCCAGCAGCTCGGGACAGACCTCGTACGAGCAGTACTTC. The encoded protein is CASSSGQTSYEQYF. Variable domain in full (rest from reference TRBV11-2 and TRBJ2-7): EAGVAQSPRYKIIEKRQSVAFWCNPISGHATLYWYQQILGQGPKLLIQFQNNGVVDDSQLPKDRFSAERLKGVDSTLKIQPAKLEDSAVYLCASSSGQTSYEQYFGPGTRLTVT.

The chain uses TRBV29-1 and TRBJ2-7; TRBD2 matches 15 bases. The CDR3 is made up of 14 amino acids. V lost 6 bases and J lost 5; bases outside the gene matches: 5. Germline loops: CDR1 SQVTM, CDR2 ANQGSEA. The chain's CDR3 is CSVPGTSGRNEQYF. CDR3 in DNA: TGCAGCGTCCCCGGGACTAGCGGGAGGAACGAGCAGTACTTC.

This clone showed up just a few times. This sequence joins TRBV18 and TRBJ2-7, with unresolved D. Trimming removed 3 bases from V and 6 bases from J, with 12 bases in between. This CDR3 comprises 13 residues. The germline V gene encodes CDR1 KGHSH and CDR2 LQKENI. In DNA, the CDR3 is TGTGCCAGCTCACCTAGGCAGGAAGGCGAGCAGTACTTC. Residues: CASSPRQEGEQYF. Full variable domain (remainder filled in from reference TRBV18 and TRBJ2-7): NAGVMQNPRHLVRRRGQEARLRCSPMKGHSHVYWYRQLPEEGLKFMVYLQKENIIDESGMPKERFSAEFPKEGPSILRIQQVVRGDSAAYFCASSPRQEGEQYFGPGTRLTVT.

The table lists this clone with a count of one. This chain connects TRBV6-1 to TRBJ1-5; 9 nucleotides line up with TRBD1. CDR3 length: 17 amino acids. V lost 2 bases to trimming and J lost 1 base; unmatched junction nucleotides: 6. Germline values: CDR1 MNHNS, CDR2 SASEGT. CDR3 amino acids: CASSERGTGGSNQPQHF. Here the CDR3 DNA reads TGTGCCAGCAGTGAAAGAGGTACAGGGGGCAGCAATCAGCCCCAGCATTTT.

CDR3 DNA: TGTGCCTGGAGTGTAAGGTCAGGTACTAGCAATCAGCCCCAGCATTTT. It codes for CAWSVRSGTSNQPQHF. V and J are TRBV30 and TRBJ1-5; no clear D gene. The CDR3 has 16 amino acids. Germline values: CDR1 GTSNPN, CDR2 SVGIG (reference sequence). The V end was cut by 0 bases, the J end by 0 bases, with 12 bases between.

For the CDR3, the DNA is TGTGCCAGCTCACTATCGGTTTACCCAGATACGCAGTATTTT. Translating gives CASSLSVYPDTQYF. The chain is built from TRBV18 and TRBJ2-3; D unclear. In germline, CDR1 is KGHSH, CDR2 LQKENI. There are 14 residues in the CDR3. V lost 4 bases, J lost 4 bases, and 12 bases lay in between.

This rearrangement joins TRBV6-4 to TRBJ2-1, with D uncertain. Germline CDR1 reads MRHNA; CDR2 reads SNTAGT. V dropped 5 bases and J dropped 4 bases, with 9 bases sitting between them. This CDR3 has 13 amino acids. CDR3 DNA sequence: TGTGCCAGCAGTCAATCGGTATACAATGAGCAGTTCTTC. Amino acid sequence: CASSQSVYNEQFF.

The V gene is TRBV30, the J gene TRBJ1-1; no reliable D call. Trimming removed 5 bases at V and 1 base at J, with 17 bases between. The V gene's germline CDR1 is GTSNPN and CDR2 SVGIG (reference sequence). The CDR3 extends over 15 amino acids. Written as DNA, the CDR3 is TGTGCCTGGCGAGAGCCGTCCGCCAAGAACACTGAAGCTTTCTTT. This sequence encodes CAWREPSAKNTEAFF.

In this sample, this clone turned up a few times. The chain is built from TRBV10-1 and TRBJ1-3, with a tentative D call TRBD1 (6 bases). There are 16 residues in the CDR3. Trimming left V 0 bases short and J 0 bases short, with 9 bases between. Germline V gene data show CDR1 as WNHNN and CDR2 as SYGVQD (reference sequence). The CDR3 loop is CASSESNRASGNTIYF. The CDR3, as DNA: TGCGCCAGCAGTGAGTCGAACAGGGCCTCTGGAAACACCATATATTTT.

This clone was found a few times. The rearrangement links TRBV5-1 to TRBJ1-4, with D uncertain. Germline loops: CDR1 SGHRS, CDR2 YFSETQ. The ends were cut back, 3 bases at V and 2 bases at J, with 8 bases in the middle. CDR3 size: 14 residues. CDR3 region: CASSSEVTNEKLFF. The CDR3 DNA reads as TGCGCCAGCAGCTCAGAGGTTACTAATGAAAAACTGTTTTTT.

This rearrangement joins TRBV7-9 to TRBJ1-1; D remains unclear. V shed 8 bases and J shed 3 bases, with 10 bases lying between them. This CDR3 is built from 12 residues. The germline V gene has CDR1 SEHNR and CDR2 FQNEAQ (reference sequence). CDR3 protein: CASVRADTEAFF. The CDR3 region has the DNA TGTGCCAGCGTGCGGGCGGACACTGAAGCTTTCTTT.

The gene calls are TRBV5-1 and TRBJ2-5; D gene uncertain. CDR1 is SGHRS and CDR2 is YFSETQ in the germline V gene. The CDR3 extends over 13 amino acids. The V gene lost 1 base and the J gene lost 3 bases, with 7 bases spanning the gap. The CDR3, as DNA: TGCGCCAGCAGCTTGAGCGCGGAAGAGACCCAGTACTTC. This codes for CASSLSAEETQYF.

This clone was seen more than once but under ten times. The chain combines TRBV7-9 with TRBJ2-3; weak D call: TRBD2 (6 bases). V gave up 3 bases and J gave up 7 bases, with 8 bases separating them. This CDR3 spans 12 amino acids. The germline V gene has CDR1 SEHNR and CDR2 FQNEAQ (reference sequence). This chain's CDR3 is CASSFGLNTQYF. CDR3 nucleotide sequence: TGTGCCAGCAGCTTCGGACTAAATACGCAGTATTTT.